This T cell receptor (beta chain) was recorded in a study of cytomegalovirus exposure and HLA in healthy donors. For the study at large: Among the 398 donors who were genotyped, over 70% fell in the genetic ancestry cluster that is associated with self-reported Caucasian donors. Study-level findings and limits: Among the most significant clusters, several appeared linked to common viral pathogens in a later analysis.

As for this clone: The antigen remains unidentified.

Primers: 60 Vbeta forward and 13 Jbeta reverse. Here immunoSEQ multiplex PCR was the method, and the copy in TCRdb shows in-frame clones only, minus some. The table lists some 170,000 clones, approximately 80% of them singletons. With 0 bases clipped from V and 2 bases from J, the junction kept 6 bases outside the gene matches. CDR1 is SGDLS, CDR2 YYNGEE, per germline. The CDR3 loop spans 16 amino acids. Sequencing input: PBMCs. The genes are TRBV9 and TRBJ2-7; 9 bases align to TRBD1. The receptor's source is a woman under 30 in good health and CMV-seropositive. CDR3 DNA: TGTGCCAGCAGCGTAGCCGGGACAGGGAAGGCCTACGAGCAGTACTTC. It is translated as CASSVAGTGKAYEQYF.